Described below is a single TCR beta chain sequence and its context. This clonotype was recorded at least ten times. It has no known antigen specificity. The sample holds no much larger clone one base away, and base qualities are not on file. A robust, sensitive protocol for the amplification, sequencing and analysis of TCRs was described in the study, in which 3' ligation of a UMI-containing oligonucleotide to TCR cDNA was used. For whole blood analysis, 2.5 ml of peripheral blood was collected from healthy adult volunteers into Tempus tubes, and RNA was extracted following the manufacturer's instructions. Total RNA, without cell sorting, was DNase treated with RQ1 DNase before reverse transcription, targeting about 1 to 1,100 ng input. Skin biopsy and whole blood libraries were made to test pipeline robustness in samples where T cells form a minority population. This sample is drawn from a study of naive and memory T cell subsets (dated by TCRdb to the late 2010s). About the study as a whole: The figure summarizing these samples reported 10 blood donors, 7 tuberculin skin test biopsies and 3 saline control biopsies. PCR2 was typically run as a SYBR Green qPCR and stopped at a set threshold, although low-input samples could use end-point PCR of roughly 6 cycles instead.

Receptor amplification or capture employed 5' RACE. Four rounds of PCR, run with the SP2 primer together with nested alpha and beta constant region primers, were used to amplify the ligated cDNA. For the blood and skin samples, TCR RNA was reverse transcribed with SuperScript IV using primers for the alpha and beta constant regions. An oligonucleotide carrying the Illumina SP2 primer and a UMI was ligated to the cDNA 3' end using T4 RNA ligase 1. To prevent hairpin formation, the 12-nucleotide UMI was made up of two random hexamers with an eight-base spacer between them. From the second PCR onward, TCR alpha and beta chain libraries were processed separately, and dual indexing was applied for multiplexing. After pooling, the indexed libraries were analyzed by capillary electrophoresis and sequenced on either an Illumina MiSeq or NextSeq. To boost base diversity and improve cluster recognition, PhiX DNA at roughly 4.5-7% was spiked into the libraries. In the original analysis: UMIs were extracted from read 2 by Demultiplexor and combined with the TCR sequence from read 1, and reads were split according to sample indices. Decombinator identified V and J genes and V-J junctions, assigning each TCR a five-part identifier including V and J deletions. Collapsinator relied on UMIs to correct both sequencing errors and PCR amplification heterogeneity, producing a UMI-based abundance for each TCR. CDR3Translator turned identifiers into nucleotide sequence, translated the nucleotide sequence into amino acids, and pulled out CDR3 regions based on terminal motifs. After normalization to the amount of input RNA, error-corrected alpha and beta TCR counts from blood and skin were compared. TCRdb trimmed public reads at Q25 via fastp, called clones via MiXCR and kept in-frame beta chains. For every CDR3 protein sequence, its rows merge into one entry that carries the most common genes and DNA. V and J calls and clone size were set by TCRdb, not the authors. The sample has tens of thousands of distinct CDR3 sequences on record, roughly 7% of them singletons. Almost 10% of the sample lies in the top ten.

What the research found in general, with its limitations: The RNA-based method was acknowledged to be potentially sensitive to changes in TCR transcripts with T cell activation and differentiation.

There are 14 amino acids in the CDR3, from cysteine to phenylalanine inclusive. Of the read, only the CDR3 DNA is kept; its 42 bases are in frame from base 1. For CDR1 and CDR2, the germline V gene (reference sequence) lists MNHNY and SVGAGI. From V the trimming removes 6 bases and from J it removes 0 bases, while the gene matches leave 4 bases of the junction unaccounted for. This TCR came from a male donor in good health. Recombination connected TRBV6-6 to TRBJ2-7, and 8 bases in between align with TRBD2. The nucleotide sequence is TGTGCCAGCAGGGAGACTAGCGTCTCCTACGAGCAGTACTTC. Translation gives CASRETSVSYEQYF.